This TCR beta chain was retrieved from a study of Ad26.COV2.S vaccination and SARS-CoV-2 variants. Turning to the study itself: The study gave Ad26.COV2.S intramuscularly, once or twice 56 days apart. Study-level results: Using TCR breadth and depth analyses may have led to underestimated total T cell responses. Researchers reported similar non-spike TCR breadth in vaccine and placebo recipients. Reported post-vaccination CD8+ and CD4+ T cell responses to spike showed substantial breadth.

Profiling relied on immunoSEQ multiplex PCR, and the TCRdb table lists in-frame clones only, not all of them. The top ten hold around 1.6% of the sample, which has 350,000 to 600,000 clones, about 88% seen once. This CDR3 region has 14 residues. V lost 3 bases, J lost 9 bases, and 14 bases lay in between. The germline CDR1 and CDR2 sequences are WNHNN and SYGVQD (reference sequence). With regard to this clone: The antigen remains unidentified.

Specified treatment: about 20 received Ad26.COV2.S at low or high dose, single or two shots; 5 received placebo; per-sample allocation not given. Day 63 following the first vaccine or placebo injection was when the samples were taken. The clonotype was recovered from a person aged 18 to 59 who received the Ad26.COV2.S COVID-19 vaccine or a placebo. This specimen was peripheral blood, taken in a trial of Ad26.COV2.S vaccine versus placebo. This sequence joins TRBV10-1 and TRBJ2-2, with D unclear. CDR3 bases: TGCGCCAGCAGTGATCTGGACCGGTTGAGGGAGCTGTTTTTT. Its protein product is CASSDLDRLRELFF.